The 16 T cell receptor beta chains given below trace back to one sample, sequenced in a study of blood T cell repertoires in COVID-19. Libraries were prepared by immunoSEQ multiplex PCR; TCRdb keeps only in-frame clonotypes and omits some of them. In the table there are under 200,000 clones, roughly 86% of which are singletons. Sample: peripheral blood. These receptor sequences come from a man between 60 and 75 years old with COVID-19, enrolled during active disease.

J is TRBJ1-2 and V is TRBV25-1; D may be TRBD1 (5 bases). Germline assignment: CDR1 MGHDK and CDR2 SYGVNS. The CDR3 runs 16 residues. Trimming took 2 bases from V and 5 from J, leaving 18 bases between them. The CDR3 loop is CASSETVTVAFYGYTF. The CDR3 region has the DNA TGTGCCAGCAGTGAAACGGTGACAGTGGCGTTTTATGGCTACACCTTC.

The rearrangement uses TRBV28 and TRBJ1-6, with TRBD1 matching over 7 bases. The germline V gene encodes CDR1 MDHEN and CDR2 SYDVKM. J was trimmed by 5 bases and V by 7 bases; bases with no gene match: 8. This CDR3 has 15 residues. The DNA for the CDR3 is TGTGCCAGCAAACCGGTAGACAGGGATAATTCACCCCTCCACTTT. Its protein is CASKPVDRDNSPLHF. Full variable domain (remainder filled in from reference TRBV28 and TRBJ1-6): DVKVTQSSRYLVKRTGEKVFLECVQDMDHENMFWYRQDPGLGLRLIYFSYDVKMKEKGDIPEGYSVSREKKERFSLILESASTNQTSMYLCASKPVDRDNSPLHFGNGTRLTVT.

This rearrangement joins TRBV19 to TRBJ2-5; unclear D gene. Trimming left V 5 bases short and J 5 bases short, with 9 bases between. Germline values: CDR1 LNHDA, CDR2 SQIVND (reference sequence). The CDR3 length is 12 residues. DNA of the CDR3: TGTGCCAGTAGTCCCTCCGCGGAGACCCAGTACTTC. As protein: CASSPSAETQYF.

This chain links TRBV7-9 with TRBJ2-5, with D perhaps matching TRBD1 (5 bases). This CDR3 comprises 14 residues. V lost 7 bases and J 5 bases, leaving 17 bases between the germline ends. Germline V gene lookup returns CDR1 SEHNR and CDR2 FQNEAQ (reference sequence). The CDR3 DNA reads TGTGCCAGCACATCCCAGGGTCGGCGGGAGACCCAGTACTTC. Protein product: CASTSQGRRETQYF.

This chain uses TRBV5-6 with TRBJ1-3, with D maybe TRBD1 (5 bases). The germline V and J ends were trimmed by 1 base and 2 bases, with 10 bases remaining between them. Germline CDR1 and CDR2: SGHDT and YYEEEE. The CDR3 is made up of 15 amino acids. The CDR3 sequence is CASSLQSTAGNTIYF. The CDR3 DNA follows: TGTGCCAGCAGCTTGCAATCGACAGCTGGAAACACCATATATTTT.

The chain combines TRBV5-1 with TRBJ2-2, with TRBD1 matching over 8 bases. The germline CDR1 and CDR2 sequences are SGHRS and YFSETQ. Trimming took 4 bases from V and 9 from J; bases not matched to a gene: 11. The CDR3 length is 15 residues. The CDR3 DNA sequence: TGCGCCAGCAGCCCAAGTACAGGGGGTGTACGGGAGCTGTTTTTT. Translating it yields CASSPSTGGVRELFF. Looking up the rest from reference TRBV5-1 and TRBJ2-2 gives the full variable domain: KAGVTQTPRYLIKTRGQQVTLSCSPISGHRSVSWYQQTPGQGLQFLFEYFSETQRNKGNFPGRFSGRQFSNSRSEMNVSTLELGDSALYLCASSPSTGGVRELFFGEGSRLTVL.

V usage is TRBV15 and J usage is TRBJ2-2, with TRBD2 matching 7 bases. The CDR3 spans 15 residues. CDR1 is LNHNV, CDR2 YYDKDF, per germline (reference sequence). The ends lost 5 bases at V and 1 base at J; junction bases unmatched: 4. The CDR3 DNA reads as TGTGCCACCAGCCCGGGACTAAGGAACACCGGGGAGCTGTTTTTT. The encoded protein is CATSPGLRNTGELFF.

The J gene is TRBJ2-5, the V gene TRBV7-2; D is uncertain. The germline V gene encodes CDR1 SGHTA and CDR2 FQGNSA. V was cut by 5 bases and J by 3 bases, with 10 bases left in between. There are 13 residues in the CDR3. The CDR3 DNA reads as TGTGCCAGCAGCCCTCGGGTAGAAGAGACCCAGTACTTC. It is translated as CASSPRVEETQYF.

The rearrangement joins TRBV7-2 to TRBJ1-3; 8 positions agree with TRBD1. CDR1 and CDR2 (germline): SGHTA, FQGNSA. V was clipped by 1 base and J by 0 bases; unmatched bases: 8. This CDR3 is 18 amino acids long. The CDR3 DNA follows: TGTGCCAGCAGCTTAGTGGATCTTGGGACAGGCTCTGGAAACACCATATATTTT. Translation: CASSLVDLGTGSGNTIYF.

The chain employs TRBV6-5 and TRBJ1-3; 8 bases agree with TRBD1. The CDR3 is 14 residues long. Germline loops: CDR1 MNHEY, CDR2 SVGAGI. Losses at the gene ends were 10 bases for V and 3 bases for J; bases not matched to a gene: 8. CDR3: CATEQGAHGNTIYF. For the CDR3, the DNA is TGTGCCACCGAGCAGGGGGCGCATGGAAACACCATATATTTT.

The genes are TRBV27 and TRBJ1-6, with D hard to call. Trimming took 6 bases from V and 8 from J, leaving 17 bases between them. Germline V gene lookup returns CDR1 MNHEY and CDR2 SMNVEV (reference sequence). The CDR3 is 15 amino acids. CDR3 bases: TGTGCCAGCAGGCCGACCGCGGGTGCGGATTCACCCCTCCACTTT. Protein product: CASRPTAGADSPLHF.

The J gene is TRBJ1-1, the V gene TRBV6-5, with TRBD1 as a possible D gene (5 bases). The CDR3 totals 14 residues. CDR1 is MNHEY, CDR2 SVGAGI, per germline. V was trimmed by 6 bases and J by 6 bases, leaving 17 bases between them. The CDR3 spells CASRENGGSAEAFF. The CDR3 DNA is TGTGCCAGCAGGGAGAACGGGGGTTCGGCTGAAGCTTTCTTT.

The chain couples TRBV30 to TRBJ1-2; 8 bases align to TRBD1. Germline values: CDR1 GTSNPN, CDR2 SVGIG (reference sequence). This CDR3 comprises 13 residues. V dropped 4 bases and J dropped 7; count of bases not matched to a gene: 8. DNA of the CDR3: TGTGCCTGGAAGCGGACAGGGTTTGGTGGCTACACCTTC. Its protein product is CAWKRTGFGGYTF. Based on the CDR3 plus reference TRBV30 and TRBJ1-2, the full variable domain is SQTIHQWPATLVQPVGSPLSLECTVEGTSNPNLYWYRQAAGRGLQLLFYSVGIGQISSEVPQNLSASRPQDRQFILSSKKLLLSDSGFYLCAWKRTGFGGYTFGSGTRLTVV.

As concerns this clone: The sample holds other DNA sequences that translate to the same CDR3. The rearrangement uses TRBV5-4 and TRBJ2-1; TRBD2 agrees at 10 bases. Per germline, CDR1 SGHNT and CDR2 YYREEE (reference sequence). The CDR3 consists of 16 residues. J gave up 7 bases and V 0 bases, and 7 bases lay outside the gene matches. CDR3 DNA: TGTGCCAGCAGCTTGGGGCTAGCGGGAGTGGGAAATGAGCAGTTCTTC. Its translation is CASSLGLAGVGNEQFF.

The CDR3 spells CASSWGQSTNTGELFF. The CDR3 DNA sequence: TGTGCCAGCAGCTGGGGACAGTCGACGAACACCGGGGAGCTGTTTTTT. The gene calls are TRBV11-2 and TRBJ2-2, with 7 bases matching TRBD1. With 4 bases clipped from V and 0 bases from J, the junction kept 5 bases outside the gene matches. Germline CDR1 is SGHAT and CDR2 is FQNNGV. The CDR3 totals 16 residues.

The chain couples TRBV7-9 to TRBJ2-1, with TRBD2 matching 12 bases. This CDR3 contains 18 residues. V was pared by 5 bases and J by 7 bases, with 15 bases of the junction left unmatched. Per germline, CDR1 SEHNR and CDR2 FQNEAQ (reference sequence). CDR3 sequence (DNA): TGTGCCAGCAGCCTACCCCCCAGACTAGCGGGAGCTTCTAATGAGCAGTTCTTC. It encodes CASSLPPRLAGASNEQFF.